The next 28 T cell receptor beta chains were all read from a single sample in a study of T-cell memory formation after mild COVID-19. A single record per CDR3 protein comes from TCRdb applying MiXCR to the 5' RACE reads. The table lists over 150,000 distinct CDR3 sequences, under 20% of them singletons. The source material was PBMCs or a T cell subset sorted from them (not recorded which). The source of these receptors is a man aged 18 to 30 who had mild COVID-19 (a few samples of this study predate the infection). Cell type and time point are not known.

This clonotype was seen at least ten times. The chain carries TRBV7-2 and TRBJ2-1; the D is unclear. CDR3 size: 11 residues. Trimming shortened V by 8 bases and J by 3 bases, and 5 bases separated the two germline ends. In germline, CDR1 is SGHTA, CDR2 FQGNSA. The DNA for the CDR3 is TGTGCCAGCGGCGGCTACAATGAGCAGTTCTTC. Protein sequence: CASGGYNEQFF.

This clonotype has at least ten counts. The chain carries TRBV5-1 and TRBJ2-3; D perhaps matches TRBD1 (5 bases). The CDR3 is 14 residues long. In germline, CDR1 is SGHRS, CDR2 YFSETQ. Trimming removed 0 bases at V and 3 bases at J, with 8 bases between. CDR3 sequence (DNA): TGCGCCAGCAGCTTGGCCAGGGAAACAGATACGCAGTATTTT. The encoded protein is CASSLARETDTQYF. The full variable domain, its missing parts supplied by reference TRBV5-1 and TRBJ2-3, is KAGVTQTPRYLIKTRGQQVTLSCSPISGHRSVSWYQQTPGQGLQFLFEYFSETQRNKGNFPGRFSGRQFSNSRSEMNVSTLELGDSALYLCASSLARETDTQYFGPGTRLTVL.

The chain links TRBV12-3 or TRBV12-4 to TRBJ2-7; D not resolved. V was pared by 3 bases and J by 2 bases, with 11 bases between. The CDR3 extends over 14 amino acids. The CDR3, as DNA: TGTGCCAGCAGTTTTTTTGGGGTCCCCTACGAGCAGTACTTC. Amino acids: CASSFFGVPYEQYF.

This clonotype was seen a handful of times. Germline is not matched at one junction end, which may reflect a read error. The rearrangement uses TRBV29-1 and TRBJ2-1; D is unclear. Per germline, CDR1 SQVTM and CDR2 ANQGSEA. The CDR3 spans 13 residues. This CDR3 reads CTVGLHSYNEQFF. In DNA form, the CDR3 reads TGCACCGTTGGGCTCCACTCCTACAATGAGCAGTTCTTC.

The chain links TRBV7-2 to TRBJ1-1; D unresolved. The CDR3 runs to 13 residues. Germline V gene data show CDR1 as SGHTA and CDR2 as FQGNSA. Trimming shortened V by 2 bases and J by 3 bases, and 7 bases separated the two germline ends. The CDR3, as DNA: TGTGCCAGCAGCTTACACCCTGACACTGAAGCTTTCTTT. Protein sequence: CASSLHPDTEAFF.

This clonotype was detected only a few times. The genes are TRBV5-1 and TRBJ2-3; 7 positions match TRBD2. Trimming removed 6 bases from V and 3 bases from J; junction bases left unmatched: 10. The CDR3 contains 15 residues. Germline-derived CDR1 and CDR2 are SGHRS and YFSETQ. The CDR3 is CASTVSGAPTDTQYF. DNA for the CDR3: TGCGCCAGCACCGTAAGCGGGGCGCCGACAGATACGCAGTATTTT.

This chain connects TRBV28 to TRBJ2-7; D is perhaps TRBD1 (6 bases). From germline, CDR1 is MDHEN and CDR2 SYDVKM. The CDR3 loop spans 12 amino acids. The V end was cut by 11 bases, the J end by 5 bases, with 16 bases between. CDR3 protein: CAADVGGNEQYV. The DNA of the CDR3 is TGTGCCGCGGATGTAGGGGGTAACGAGCAGTACGTC.

This clonotype came up a few times. The CDR3 protein is CASTVGAGLNTQYF. In nucleotides, the CDR3 is TGTGCCAGCACCGTAGGAGCGGGACTAAATACGCAGTATTTT. J is TRBJ2-3 and V is TRBV7-2; 7 bases match TRBD2. Germline CDR1 SGHTA, CDR2 FQGNSA. The trim removed 7 bases at V and 7 bases at J, leaving 11 bases unmatched. The CDR3 extends over 14 amino acids.

The rearrangement links TRBV5-5 to TRBJ2-7; D is ambiguous. The CDR3 sequence is 16 residues long. Per the germline V gene, CDR1 is SGHKS and CDR2 is YYEKEE (reference sequence). V lost 0 bases, J lost 1 base, and 14 bases lay in between. The CDR3 DNA reads TGTGCCAGCAGCTTGGCGGTCGGCTACCCATCCTACGAGCAGTACTTC. It yields the protein CASSLAVGYPSYEQYF.

This clonotype was recorded at least ten times. The chain employs TRBV7-6 and TRBJ2-5; no definite D call. The germline gives CDR1 SGHVS, CDR2 FNYEAQ. CDR3 length: 11 residues. V dropped 5 bases and J dropped 5 bases, with 6 bases sitting between them. The CDR3 here is CASSQMETQYF. CDR3 DNA: TGTGCCAGCAGCCAGATGGAGACCCAGTACTTC.

This clonotype occurred a few times. The chain has TRBV10-3 and TRBJ2-4; TRBD1 agrees at 7 bases. Germline V gene data show CDR1 as ENHRY and CDR2 as SYGVKD. The CDR3 contains 13 residues. V shed 6 bases, J shed 9 bases, and the junction held 8 bases outside the gene matches. For the CDR3, the DNA is TGTGCCATCAGGGCCGGGACAGATGGCATTCAGTACTTC. Protein: CAIRAGTDGIQYF.

At least ten counts were recorded for this clonotype. V is TRBV5-1 and J is TRBJ2-3; 7 bases fit TRBD1. The CDR3 has 14 amino acids. V lost 2 bases to trimming and J lost 2 bases; unmatched junction nucleotides: 2. Germline V gives CDR1 SGHRS, CDR2 YFSETQ. The CDR3, as DNA: TGCGCCAGCAGCTTAGGACAGGACACAGATACGCAGTATTTT. Encoded protein: CASSLGQDTDTQYF.

The CDR3 sequence: CASSYTGRETQYF. CDR3 sequence (DNA): TGTGCCAGCAGTTACACGGGAAGAGAGACCCAGTACTTC. This chain uses TRBV6-5 with TRBJ2-5; a weak D match, TRBD2 (5 bases). Germline V gene data show CDR1 as MNHEY and CDR2 as SVGAGI. The CDR3 is made up of 13 amino acids. Trimming cost V 2 bases and J 4 bases, with 8 bases left between them.

At least ten counts were recorded for this clonotype. This chain links TRBV2 with TRBJ1-5; D is undetermined. V lost 6 bases and J lost 0, with 9 bases in between. CDR1 is SNHLY and CDR2 is FYNNEI in the germline V gene. The CDR3 contains 14 residues. Written as DNA, the CDR3 is TGTGCCAGCAGGCCCGGAGGTAGCAATCAGCCCCAGCATTTT. Protein sequence: CASRPGGSNQPQHF.

The gene calls are TRBV12-3 or TRBV12-4 and TRBJ1-2, with a possible D match to TRBD1 (5 bases). CDR3 length: 13 amino acids. Trimming took off 6 bases at V and 14 bases at J, with 22 bases between the two ends. CDR3 bases: TGTGCCAGCAGACCTGCACCCACACAGGAATTGACCTTC. Its protein is CASRPAPTQELTF.

This clonotype turned up a few times. The genes are TRBV7-2 and TRBJ2-1; D may be TRBD1 (5 bases). The V gene lost 5 bases and the J gene lost 1 base, with 9 bases spanning the gap. This CDR3 is built from 14 residues. CDR1 and CDR2 from the germline V gene are SGHTA and FQGNSA. The CDR3 spells CASSRTPSYNEQFF. The CDR3 nucleotides are TGTGCCAGCAGCAGGACACCGTCCTACAATGAGCAGTTCTTC.

V is TRBV6-2 or TRBV6-3 and J is TRBJ2-7; 8 bases align to TRBD1. The CDR3 is made up of 12 amino acids. The junction had 4 bases not matched to a gene; V was cut back by 10 bases and J by 2 bases. Germline V lookup: CDR1 MNHEY, CDR2 SVGEGT. Written as DNA, the CDR3 is TGTGCCACCGGACAGGGACCCTACGAGCAGTACTTC. Translation: CATGQGPYEQYF.

The table lists this clonotype with a few counts. The genes are TRBV20-1 and TRBJ2-3; 16 bases line up with TRBD2. J lost 6 bases, V lost 4 bases, and 4 bases had no gene match. From germline, CDR1 is DFQATT and CDR2 SNEGSKA (reference sequence). The CDR3 spans 15 residues. The CDR3 here is CSATPGLAGGDTQYF. For the CDR3, the DNA is TGCAGTGCTACCCCGGGACTAGCGGGGGGGGATACGCAGTATTTT.

Details on this clonotype: An end of the junction differs from the germline gene, which may be a read error. The CDR3 coding sequence is TGCGACAGCAGTCAGCTGGTGTCTAGGAACACTGAAGCTTTCTTT. Translated, it gives CDSSQLVSRNTEAFF. The V and J genes are TRBV23-1 and TRBJ1-1; D uncertain. TRBV23-1 is flagged as an ORF with uncertain function. The CDR3 is 15 residues long.

In this sample, this clonotype turned up a few times. V and J are TRBV5-1 and TRBJ2-5; D might be TRBD2 (6 bases). CDR3 length: 13 amino acids. CDR1 is SGHRS and CDR2 is YFSETQ in the germline V gene. The germline V and J ends were trimmed by 2 bases and 5 bases, with 10 bases remaining between them. CDR3 nucleotides: TGCGCCAGCAGCTTAACGGGGGACGAGACCCAGTACTTC. It is translated as CASSLTGDETQYF.

The sample holds a few counts of this clonotype. This chain joins TRBV2 and TRBJ1-1, with TRBD1 matching 10 bases. The CDR3 length is 16 residues. The germline V gene has CDR1 SNHLY and CDR2 FYNNEI. The J segment lost 0 bases and the V segment lost 6 bases, leaving 7 bases of the junction unmatched. CDR3 amino acids: CASRAKGQGMNTEAFF. The CDR3 nucleotides read TGTGCCAGCAGAGCTAAGGGACAGGGGATGAACACTGAAGCTTTCTTT.

This chain connects TRBV7-3 to TRBJ2-3; D ambiguous. The ends were cut back, 1 base at V and 4 bases at J, with 9 bases in the middle. Per the germline V gene, CDR1 is SGHTA and CDR2 is FQGTGA. The CDR3 runs to 14 residues. The CDR3 spells CASSLRPSADTQYF. The CDR3 region has the DNA TGTGCCAGCAGCTTAAGACCCAGTGCAGATACGCAGTATTTT. Full variable domain (outside the CDR3, taken from reference TRBV7-3 and TRBJ2-3): GAGVSQTPSNKVTEKGKYVELRCDPISGHTALYWYRQSLGQGPEFLIYFQGTGAADDSGLPNDRFFAVRPEGSVSTLKIQRTERGDSAVYLCASSLRPSADTQYFGPGTRLTVL.

The sample holds a few counts of this clonotype. The chain recombines TRBV5-1 with TRBJ1-6, with 7 bases matching TRBD1. The CDR3 runs to 13 residues. In germline, CDR1 is SGHRS, CDR2 YFSETQ. With V trimmed by 0 bases and J by 11 bases, 2 bases remained unmatched. The CDR3: CASSLGDSTPLHF. The CDR3 DNA follows: TGCGCCAGCAGCTTGGGGGACAGTACACCCCTCCACTTT.

This clonotype came up many times. This chain links TRBV29-1 with TRBJ2-1, with 14 bases fitting TRBD2. V gave up 5 bases and J gave up 5 bases; unmatched junction bases: 8. Per germline, CDR1 SQVTM and CDR2 ANQGSEA. CDR3 size: 16 residues. The CDR3 DNA follows: TGCAGCGTTTTTCGGACTAGCGGGGGGTCCCACAATGAGCAGTTCTTC. As protein: CSVFRTSGGSHNEQFF.

This clonotype was picked up a small number of times. The chain is built from TRBV5-4 and TRBJ1-1, with a weak D call TRBD1 (5 bases). Trimming took off 3 bases at V and 1 base at J, with 7 bases between the two ends. Germline V CDR1 and CDR2: SGHNT, YYREEE (reference sequence). The CDR3 is 13 residues long. CDR3 loop: CASSWDQNTEAFF. Here the CDR3 DNA reads TGTGCCAGCAGCTGGGACCAGAACACTGAAGCTTTCTTT.

The chain couples TRBV3-1 to TRBJ1-2, with D unclear. CDR1 LGHDT and CDR2 YNNKEL come from the germline V gene (reference sequence). There are 12 residues in the CDR3. Trimming removed 4 bases from V and 7 bases from J, with 10 bases in between. The CDR3 protein is CASSLPPGGYTF. The CDR3 nucleotides are TGTGCCAGCAGCCTCCCCCCCGGTGGCTACACCTTC.

This clonotype was recorded a few times. This sequence joins TRBV5-1 and TRBJ1-1, with a tentative D call TRBD1 (5 bases). The CDR3 spans 15 residues. From germline, CDR1 is SGHRS and CDR2 YFSETQ. Trimming took 4 bases from V and 1 from J, leaving 14 bases between them. The CDR3 region is CASSRLGGANTEAFF. CDR3 DNA sequence: TGCGCCAGCAGCCGGCTTGGTGGGGCGAACACTGAAGCTTTCTTT.

In this sample, this clonotype turned up many times. The rearrangement joins TRBV5-5 to TRBJ1-2, with D maybe TRBD1 (5 bases). The CDR3 covers 13 residues. V lost 5 bases and J lost 2, with 10 bases in between. CDR1 and CDR2 (germline): SGHKS, YYEKEE (reference sequence). CDR3 nucleotide sequence: TGTGCCAGCAGTCAAACAGGAAACTATGGCTACACCTTC. Amino acid sequence: CASSQTGNYGYTF.